A single T cell receptor beta chain is shown here with its context. As yet, its antigen is unknown. TCRdb used MiXCR to reprocess the reads, holding one entry per CDR3 protein. This sample has roughly 990,000 distinct CDR3 sequences; around 31% occur once, and the top ten carry more than 13%. This record belongs to a study of T cell repertoires in cytomegalovirus infection. Study as a whole: CMV epitopes that were recently identified and HLA-C-restricted were used alongside well-studied HLA-B-restricted ones. Shared public TCR beta signatures pointed to both CMV infection and a matching HLA type. Study-level points and caveats: Cumulative public TCR beta family frequency identified carriers of CMV plus the relevant HLA. HLA-C-restricted CMV-specific TCR beta clonotypes prevailed in the ex vivo response.

The sequence came from a human donor in good health (CMV status not recorded). Some clones in this sample may be carry-over from other donors' samples. The specimen was cultured CD8+ T cells from PBMCs, collected from culture after CMV antigen stimulation.

CDR3 nucleotide sequence: TGCGCCAGCAGCCATTACCGGAGCGGGGCCCCTTGGACCCAGTACTTC. Encoded protein: CASSHYRSGAPWTQYF. The rearrangement links TRBV4-1 to TRBJ2-5; TRBD2 matches 7 bases. J lost 7 bases, V lost 3 bases, and 14 bases had no gene match. Germline CDR1 is MGHRA and CDR2 is YSYEKL. The CDR3 consists of 16 residues.